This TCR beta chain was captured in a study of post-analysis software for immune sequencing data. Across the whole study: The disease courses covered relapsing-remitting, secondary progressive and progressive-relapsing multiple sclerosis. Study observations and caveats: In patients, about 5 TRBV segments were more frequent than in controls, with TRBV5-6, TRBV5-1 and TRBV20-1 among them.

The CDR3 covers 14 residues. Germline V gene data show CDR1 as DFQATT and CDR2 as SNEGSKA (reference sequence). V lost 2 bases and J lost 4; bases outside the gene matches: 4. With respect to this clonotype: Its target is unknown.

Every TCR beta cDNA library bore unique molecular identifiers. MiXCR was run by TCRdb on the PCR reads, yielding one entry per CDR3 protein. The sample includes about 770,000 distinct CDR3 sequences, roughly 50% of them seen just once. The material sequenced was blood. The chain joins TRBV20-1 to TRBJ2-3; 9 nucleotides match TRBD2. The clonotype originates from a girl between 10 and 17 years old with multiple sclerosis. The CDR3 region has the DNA TGCAGTGCTAGACTTAGCGGGAGTTCAGATACGCAGTATTTT. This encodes CSARLSGSSDTQYF.